This TCR beta chain was found in a study of technical replicates of blood from a handful of donors. Clones were read by immunoSEQ multiplex PCR, and TCRdb kept only the in-frame ones, dropping some. The sample yields tens of thousands of clones, approximately 95% seen once. Trimming cost V 0 bases and J 5 bases, with 11 bases left between them. Germline V gives CDR1 GTSNPN, CDR2 SVGIG (reference sequence). CDR3 length: 14 amino acids. Sequences were obtained from T cells isolated from PBMCs. This chain joins TRBV30 and TRBJ1-5; weak D call: TRBD1 (6 bases). The clonotype was recovered from a human donor in good health. In DNA, the CDR3 is TGTGCCTGGAGTGTAGGGGCAGGGGATCAGCCCCAGCATTTT. Its protein is CAWSVGAGDQPQHF.